Below, one T cell receptor (beta chain) is given with its context. As processed by the authors: Amplification of reference gene primers was used by the study to estimate nucleated cell counts. The protocol was immunoSEQ multiplex PCR, while the TCRdb copy is restricted to in-frame clones and leaves out a portion. That table furnishes V, J and clone size, whereas the DNA furnished D and trimming. The table shows more than 300,000 clones, with more than 85% occurring only once. This specimen comes from a study of blood T cell repertoires in COVID-19. Participants' own reports of clinical history determined their cohort assignment. Within 2 weeks of study entry, exposed participants had contacted a PCR-confirmed or clinician-diagnosed COVID-19 case. This receptor was obtained from a woman in her twenties or thirties who had been exposed to COVID-19. Material for sequencing was PBMCs or T cells enriched from blood (not recorded which).

CDR3 in amino acids: CASMDPSSGDTDTQYF. The CDR3 bases are TGTGCCAGTATGGACCCCAGTAGCGGGGATACAGATACGCAGTATTTT. The chain links TRBV19 to TRBJ2-3, with 8 nucleotides matching TRBD2. The CDR3 sequence is 16 residues long. The germline gives CDR1 LNHDA, CDR2 SQIVND (reference sequence). The V gene end was trimmed by 7 bases and the J gene end by 3 bases; junction bases not matched to a gene: 12.